This is a list of T cell receptor beta chains from one sample in a study of blood T cell repertoires in COVID-19. Data came from immunoSEQ multiplex PCR; TCRdb stores just in-frame clones and leaves some out. The sample has roughly 75,000 clones; around 89% are singletons. Sequencing input: peripheral blood. These TCRs come from a man between 60 and 75 years old with acute or convalescent COVID-19. Both conserved end residues are part of each CDR3. D genes are given only for firm matches. Only some rows state a clone size, as once, few, many or a class for expanded clones.

clone size	D gene	V gene	J gene	CDR3 protein	CDR3 DNA
-	TRBD2	TRBV29-1	TRBJ2-5	CSVAPSGGFETQYF	TGCAGCGTTGCGCCTAGCGGGGGGTTCGAGACCCAGTACTTC
-	-	TRBV18	TRBJ1-1	CASSRTVNTEAFF	TGTGCCAGCTCACGGACAGTGAACACTGAAGCTTTCTTT
-	TRBD1	TRBV6-6	TRBJ2-7	CASSYSGTGKSYEQYF	TGTGCCAGCAGTTACTCGGGGACAGGGAAGTCCTACGAGCAGTACTTC
-	-	TRBV7-9	TRBJ1-6	CASSYHRDGNSPLHF	TGTGCCAGCAGCTATCACAGGGATGGTAATTCACCCCTCCACTTT
-	-	TRBV7-2	TRBJ2-7	CASNLPGLYSEQYF	TGTGCCAGCAACCTTCCGGGACTCTATAGCGAGCAGTACTTC
-	-	TRBV3-1/TRBV3-2	TRBJ2-1	CASSRSRGRHNEQFF	TGTGCCAGCAGCCGGTCAAGGGGTCGCCACAATGAGCAGTTCTTC
-	TRBD2	TRBV30	TRBJ2-3	CACGTSGGVTQYF	TGTGCCTGCGGGACTAGCGGGGGGGTCACCCAGTATTTT
-	-	TRBV27	TRBJ1-2	CASSLKHNYGYTF	TGTGCCAGCAGTCTCAAACATAACTATGGCTACACCTTC
-	-	TRBV2	TRBJ1-4	CASRHYRATNEKLFF	TGTGCCAGCAGACATTACAGGGCAACTAATGAAAAACTGTTTTTT
-	-	TRBV21-1	TRBJ2-1	CASSKAKTTGDFWQFF	TGTGCCAGCAGCAAAGCGAAAACCACAGGGGATTTTTGGCAGTTCTTC
-	TRBD2	TRBV11-2	TRBJ2-3	CASSFGVLAASTDTQYF	TGTGCCAGCAGCTTCGGAGTACTAGCGGCTAGCACAGATACGCAGTATTTT
-	-	TRBV20-1	TRBJ1-1	CSARTGMEAFF	TGCAGTGCACGAACAGGGATGGAAGCTTTCTTT
-	-	TRBV5-1	TRBJ2-5	CASTAGARQETQYF	TGCGCCAGCACCGCGGGGGCGAGGCAAGAGACCCAGTACTTC
-	-	TRBV9	TRBJ1-3	CASSVATGFGQASGNTIYF	TGTGCCAGCAGCGTAGCTACGGGGTTCGGGCAGGCCTCTGGAAACACCATATATTTT
few	-	TRBV27	TRBJ1-2	CASSSRQISKYGYTF	TGTGCCAGCAGTTCCCGACAAATATCTAAGTATGGCTACACCTTC
-	TRBD2	TRBV5-1	TRBJ2-5	CASSPGGVSPETQYF	TGCGCCAGCAGCCCCGGGGGGGTATCGCCAGAGACCCAGTACTTC
-	-	TRBV27	TRBJ1-5	CASSLVGSGQPQHF	TGTGCCAGCAGTTTAGTAGGGTCGGGACAGCCCCAGCATTTT
-	TRBD2	TRBV9	TRBJ2-2	CASSVVSGGTLGVAGELFF	TGTGCCAGCAGCGTAGTATCGGGGGGGACCTTGGGTGTCGCCGGGGAGCTGTTTTTT
-	TRBD1	TRBV5-1	TRBJ2-1	CASSLDRGQGEQFF	TGCGCCAGCTCCCTCGACAGGGGGCAGGGTGAGCAGTTCTTC
-	TRBD2	TRBV19	TRBJ2-1	CASSKGTSGRSEQFF	TGTGCCAGTAGTAAAGGGACTAGCGGGAGAAGTGAGCAGTTCTTC
-	TRBD1	TRBV7-2	TRBJ2-3	CASSTRRTGADTQYF	TGTGCCAGCAGCACACGCCGGACAGGGGCAGATACGCAGTATTTT
-	-	TRBV6-5	TRBJ1-5	CASRGLNQPQHF	TGTGCCAGCAGGGGGCTCAATCAGCCCCAGCATTTT
-	-	TRBV7-7	TRBJ1-2	CASSSSGHVNGSGYTF	TGTGCCAGCAGCTCCAGTGGACACGTCAATGGGTCTGGCTACACCTTC
-	-	TRBV6-5	TRBJ1-5	CASTRDNFNQPQHF	TGTGCCAGCACCAGGGACAATTTCAATCAGCCCCAGCATTTT
once	-	TRBV11-2	TRBJ1-4	CASSLVPAGEKLFF	TGTGCCAGCAGCTTGGTCCCGGCGGGGGAAAAACTGTTTTTT
-	-	TRBV10-3	TRBJ1-3	CAISEYFLADSGNTIYF	TGTGCCATCAGTGAGTACTTCCTTGCTGACTCTGGAAACACCATATATTTT
-	TRBD1	TRBV2	TRBJ1-1	CASNPLTGGLTEAFF	TGTGCCAGCAACCCACTGACAGGGGGCCTGACTGAAGCTTTCTTT
-	-	TRBV19	TRBJ1-2	CASSPTLASNYGYTF	TGTGCCAGTAGTCCTACCCTTGCCTCTAACTATGGCTACACCTTC